This TCR beta chain was sequenced in a study of cytomegalovirus exposure and HLA in healthy donors. This CDR3 contains 14 residues. The V gene lost 3 bases and the J gene lost 11 bases, with 19 bases spanning the gap. Germline V lookup: CDR1 LNHDA, CDR2 SQIVND (reference sequence). PCR used 60 Vbeta primers and 13 Jbeta primers. Assay: immunoSEQ multiplex PCR; the TCRdb copy retains only in-frame clones and omits some. The data hold 150,000 or so clones, with approximately 80% observed a single time. The specimen was PBMCs. The clonotype originates from a man aged 25 to 40 in good health and CMV-seropositive. The chain has TRBV19 and TRBJ2-5; D is perhaps TRBD2 (5 bases). CDR3 nucleotides: TGTGCCAGTAGTATGCTGGACTCACCCCATGAGCAGTACTTC. Translation: CASSMLDSPHEQYF.